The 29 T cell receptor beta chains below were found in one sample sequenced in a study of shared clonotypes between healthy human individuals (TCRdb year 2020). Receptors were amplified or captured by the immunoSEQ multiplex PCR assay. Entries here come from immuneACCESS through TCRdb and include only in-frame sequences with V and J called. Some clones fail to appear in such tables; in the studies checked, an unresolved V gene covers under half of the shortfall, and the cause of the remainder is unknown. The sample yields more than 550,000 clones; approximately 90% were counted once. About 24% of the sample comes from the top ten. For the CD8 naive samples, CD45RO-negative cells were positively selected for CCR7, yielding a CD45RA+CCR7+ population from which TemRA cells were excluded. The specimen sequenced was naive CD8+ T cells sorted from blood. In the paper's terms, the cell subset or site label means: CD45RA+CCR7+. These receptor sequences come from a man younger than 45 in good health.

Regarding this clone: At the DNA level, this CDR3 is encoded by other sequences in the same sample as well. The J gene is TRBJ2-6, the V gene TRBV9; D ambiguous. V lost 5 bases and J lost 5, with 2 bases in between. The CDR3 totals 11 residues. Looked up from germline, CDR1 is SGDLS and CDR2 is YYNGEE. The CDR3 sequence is CASRRANVLTF. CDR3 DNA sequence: TGTGCCAGCAGGAGGGCCAACGTCCTGACTTTC.

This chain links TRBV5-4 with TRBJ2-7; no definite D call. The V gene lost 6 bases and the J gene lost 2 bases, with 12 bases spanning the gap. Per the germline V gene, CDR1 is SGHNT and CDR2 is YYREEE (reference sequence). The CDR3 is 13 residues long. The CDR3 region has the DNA TGTGCCAGCAACTTCTTAGGAGCCTACGAGCAGTACTTC. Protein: CASNFLGAYEQYF.

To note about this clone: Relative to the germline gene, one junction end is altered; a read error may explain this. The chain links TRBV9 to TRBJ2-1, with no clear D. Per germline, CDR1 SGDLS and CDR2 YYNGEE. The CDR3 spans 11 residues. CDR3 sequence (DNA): TGTGCCAGCAGCGCATACAGTGAGCAGTTCTTC. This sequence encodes CASSAYSEQFF.

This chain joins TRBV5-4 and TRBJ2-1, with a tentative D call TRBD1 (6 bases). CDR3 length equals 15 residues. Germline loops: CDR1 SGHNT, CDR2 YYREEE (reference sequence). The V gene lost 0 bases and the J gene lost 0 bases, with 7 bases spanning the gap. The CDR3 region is CASSLGQDSYNEQFF. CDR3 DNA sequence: TGTGCCAGCAGCTTGGGACAGGACTCCTACAATGAGCAGTTCTTC.

In DNA, the CDR3 is TGTGCCATCAACCAGGGACAGGTTTCAAATGAGCAGTTCTTC. This sequence encodes CAINQGQVSNEQFF. The chain carries TRBV10-3 and TRBJ2-1; 8 nucleotides match TRBD1. With 7 bases clipped from V and 7 bases from J, the junction kept 9 bases outside the gene matches. This CDR3 contains 14 residues. Germline V gives CDR1 ENHRY, CDR2 SYGVKD.

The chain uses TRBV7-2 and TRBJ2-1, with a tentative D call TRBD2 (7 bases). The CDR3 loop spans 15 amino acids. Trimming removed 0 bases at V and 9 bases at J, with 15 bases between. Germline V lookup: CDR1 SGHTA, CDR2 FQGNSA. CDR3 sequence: CASSLAWSGEGEQFF. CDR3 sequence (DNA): TGTGCCAGCAGCTTAGCTTGGTCAGGGGAGGGTGAGCAGTTCTTC.

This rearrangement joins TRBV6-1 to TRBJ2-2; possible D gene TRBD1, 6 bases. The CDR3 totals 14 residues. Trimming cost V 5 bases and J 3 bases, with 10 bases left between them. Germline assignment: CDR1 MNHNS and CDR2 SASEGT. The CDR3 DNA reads TGTGCCAGCAGTTCCGGGACATACACCGGGGAGCTGTTTTTT. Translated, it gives CASSSGTYTGELFF.

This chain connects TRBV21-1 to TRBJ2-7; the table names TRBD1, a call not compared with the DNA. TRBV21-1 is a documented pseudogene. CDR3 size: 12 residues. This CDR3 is CASSDRPGEQYF. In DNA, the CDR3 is TGTGCCAGCAGCGACAGGCCGGGGGAGCAGTACTTC.

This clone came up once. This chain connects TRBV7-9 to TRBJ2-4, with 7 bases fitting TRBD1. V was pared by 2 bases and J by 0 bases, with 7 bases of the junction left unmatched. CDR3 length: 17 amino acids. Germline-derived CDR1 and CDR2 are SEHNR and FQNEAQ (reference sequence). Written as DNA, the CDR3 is TGTGCCAGCAGCTTATTGGGCCAGGGGGAAGCCAAAAACATTCAGTACTTC. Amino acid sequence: CASSLLGQGEAKNIQYF.

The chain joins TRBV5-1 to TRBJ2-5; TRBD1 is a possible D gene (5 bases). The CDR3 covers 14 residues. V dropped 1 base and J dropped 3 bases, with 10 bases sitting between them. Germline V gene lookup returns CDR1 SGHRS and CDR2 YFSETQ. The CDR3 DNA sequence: TGCGCCAGCAGCTTGTACAGGATGGAAGAGACCCAGTACTTC. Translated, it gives CASSLYRMEETQYF.

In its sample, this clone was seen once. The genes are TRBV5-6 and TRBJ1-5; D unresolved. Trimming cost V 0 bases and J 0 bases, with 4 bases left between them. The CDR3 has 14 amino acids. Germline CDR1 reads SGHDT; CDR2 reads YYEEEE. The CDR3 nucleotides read TGTGCCAGCAGCTTGGCCGGTAGCAATCAGCCCCAGCATTTT. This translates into CASSLAGSNQPQHF.

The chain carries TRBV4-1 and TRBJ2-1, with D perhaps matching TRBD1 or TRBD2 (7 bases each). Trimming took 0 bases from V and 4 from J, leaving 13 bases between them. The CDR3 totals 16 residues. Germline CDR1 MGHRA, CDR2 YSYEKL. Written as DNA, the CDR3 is TGCGCCAGCAGCCAAGATCACCAGGGGGGGTACAATGAGCAGTTCTTC. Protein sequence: CASSQDHQGGYNEQFF.

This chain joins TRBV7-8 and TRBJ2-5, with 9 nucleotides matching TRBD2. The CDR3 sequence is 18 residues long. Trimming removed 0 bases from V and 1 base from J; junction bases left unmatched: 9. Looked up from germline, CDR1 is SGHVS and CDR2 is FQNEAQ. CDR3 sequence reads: CASSLARGASGTQETQYF. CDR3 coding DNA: TGTGCCAGCAGCTTAGCGCGGGGGGCTAGCGGGACCCAAGAGACCCAGTACTTC.

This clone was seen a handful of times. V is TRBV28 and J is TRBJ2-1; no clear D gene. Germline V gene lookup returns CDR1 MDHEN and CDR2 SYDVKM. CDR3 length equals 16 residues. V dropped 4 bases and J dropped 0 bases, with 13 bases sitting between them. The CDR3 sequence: CASSSPFDSSYNEQFF. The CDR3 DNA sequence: TGTGCCAGCAGTTCTCCTTTCGATAGCTCCTACAATGAGCAGTTCTTC.

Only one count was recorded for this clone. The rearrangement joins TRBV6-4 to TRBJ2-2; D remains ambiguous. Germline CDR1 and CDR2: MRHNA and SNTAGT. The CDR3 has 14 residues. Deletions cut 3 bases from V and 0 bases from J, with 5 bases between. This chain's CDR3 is CASSDLANTGELFF. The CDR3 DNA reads TGTGCCAGCAGTGATTTAGCGAACACCGGGGAGCTGTTTTTT.

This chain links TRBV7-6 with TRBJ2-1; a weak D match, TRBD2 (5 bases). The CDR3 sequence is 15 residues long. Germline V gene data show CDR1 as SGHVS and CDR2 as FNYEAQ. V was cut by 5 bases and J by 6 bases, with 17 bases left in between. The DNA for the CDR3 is TGTGCCAGCAGCCCAGAAGGGAGCCCAGTCAATGAGCAGTTCTTC. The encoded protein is CASSPEGSPVNEQFF.

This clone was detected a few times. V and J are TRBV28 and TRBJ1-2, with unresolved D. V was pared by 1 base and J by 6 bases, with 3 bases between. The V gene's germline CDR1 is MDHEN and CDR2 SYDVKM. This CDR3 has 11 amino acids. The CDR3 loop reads CASSLSDGYTF. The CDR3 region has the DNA TGTGCCAGCAGTTTATCCGATGGCTACACCTTC.

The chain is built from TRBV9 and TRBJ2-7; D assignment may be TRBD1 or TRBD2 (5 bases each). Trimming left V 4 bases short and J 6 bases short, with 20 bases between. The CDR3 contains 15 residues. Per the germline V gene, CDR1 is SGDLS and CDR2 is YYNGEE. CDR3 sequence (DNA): TGTGCCAGCAGCCTCCTTACCGGGACGGGCAGCGAGCAGTACTTC. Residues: CASSLLTGTGSEQYF.

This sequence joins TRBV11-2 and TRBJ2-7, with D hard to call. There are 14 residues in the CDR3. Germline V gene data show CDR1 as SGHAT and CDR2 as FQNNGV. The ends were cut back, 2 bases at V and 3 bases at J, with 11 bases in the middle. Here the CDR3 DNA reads TGTGCCAGCAGCTTAAGTCTCGAGGTCTACGAGCAGTACTTC. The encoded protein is CASSLSLEVYEQYF.

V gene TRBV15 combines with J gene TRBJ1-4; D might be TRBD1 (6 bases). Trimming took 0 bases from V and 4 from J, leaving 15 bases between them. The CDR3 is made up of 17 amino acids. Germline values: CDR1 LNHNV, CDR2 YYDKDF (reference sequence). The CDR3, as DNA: TGTGCCACCAGCAGAGATAAAGCAGGGGCGTTTAATGAAAAACTGTTTTTT. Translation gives CATSRDKAGAFNEKLFF.

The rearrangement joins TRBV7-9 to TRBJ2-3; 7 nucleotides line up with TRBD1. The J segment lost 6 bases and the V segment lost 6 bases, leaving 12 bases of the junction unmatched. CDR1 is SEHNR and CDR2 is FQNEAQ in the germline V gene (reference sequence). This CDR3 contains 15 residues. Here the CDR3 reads CASRPPGQAVDTQYF. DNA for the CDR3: TGTGCCAGCAGACCTCCCGGACAGGCAGTGGATACGCAGTATTTT.

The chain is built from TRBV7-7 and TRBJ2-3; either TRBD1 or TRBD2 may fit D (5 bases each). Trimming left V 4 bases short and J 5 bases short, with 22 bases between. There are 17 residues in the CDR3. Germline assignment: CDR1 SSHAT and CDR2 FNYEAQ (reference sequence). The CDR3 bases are TGTGCCAGCAGCTCTGCCCCCCAGGGACCCGAAAAAGATACGCAGTATTTT. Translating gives CASSSAPQGPEKDTQYF.

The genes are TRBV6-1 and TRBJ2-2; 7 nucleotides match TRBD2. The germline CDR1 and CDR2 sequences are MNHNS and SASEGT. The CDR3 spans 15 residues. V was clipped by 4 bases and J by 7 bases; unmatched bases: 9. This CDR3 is CASSVAGDEVGELFF. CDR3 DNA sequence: TGTGCCAGCAGTGTGGCGGGAGATGAAGTCGGGGAGCTGTTTTTT.

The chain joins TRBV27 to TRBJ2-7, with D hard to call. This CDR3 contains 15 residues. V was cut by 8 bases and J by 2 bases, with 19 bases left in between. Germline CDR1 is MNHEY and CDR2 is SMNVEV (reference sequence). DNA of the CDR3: TGTGCCAGCCAGATCTCCCCCCGAAATCCCTACGAGCAGTACTTC. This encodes CASQISPRNPYEQYF.

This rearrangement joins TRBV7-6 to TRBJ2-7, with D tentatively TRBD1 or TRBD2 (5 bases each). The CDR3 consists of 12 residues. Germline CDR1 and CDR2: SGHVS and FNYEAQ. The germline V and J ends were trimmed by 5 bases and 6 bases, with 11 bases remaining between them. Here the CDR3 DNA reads TGTGCCAGCAGCCCCGAGGGGTTCGAGCAGTACTTC. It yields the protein CASSPEGFEQYF.

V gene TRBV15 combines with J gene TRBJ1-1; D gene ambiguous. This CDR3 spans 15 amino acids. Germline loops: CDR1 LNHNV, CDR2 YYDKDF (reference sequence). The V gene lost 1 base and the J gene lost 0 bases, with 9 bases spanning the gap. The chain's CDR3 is CATSRAAVMNTEAFF. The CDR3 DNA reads TGTGCCACCAGCAGAGCCGCAGTTATGAACACTGAAGCTTTCTTT.

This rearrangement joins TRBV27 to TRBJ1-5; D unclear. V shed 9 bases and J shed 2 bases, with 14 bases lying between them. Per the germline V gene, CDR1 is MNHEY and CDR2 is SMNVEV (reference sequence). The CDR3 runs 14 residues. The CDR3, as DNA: TGTGCCAGTCAGACTCGAGGAGGCAATCAGCCCCAGCATTTT. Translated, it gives CASQTRGGNQPQHF.

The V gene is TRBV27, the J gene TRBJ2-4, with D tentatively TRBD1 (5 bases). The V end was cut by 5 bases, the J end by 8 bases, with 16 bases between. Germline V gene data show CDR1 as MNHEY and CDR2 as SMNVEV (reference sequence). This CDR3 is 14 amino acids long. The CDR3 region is CASSPQDRTDIQYF. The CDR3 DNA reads TGTGCCAGCAGTCCACAGGACCGCACCGACATTCAGTACTTC.

CDR3 sequence reads: CASSLGITSTDTQYF. The CDR3 DNA sequence: TGTGCCAGCAGCTTAGGGATTACTAGCACAGATACGCAGTATTTT. This chain uses TRBV7-9 with TRBJ2-3; D gene unclear. This CDR3 is 15 amino acids long. The V end was cut by 1 base, the J end by 0 bases, with 8 bases between. Germline lookup yields CDR1 SEHNR and CDR2 FQNEAQ (reference sequence).